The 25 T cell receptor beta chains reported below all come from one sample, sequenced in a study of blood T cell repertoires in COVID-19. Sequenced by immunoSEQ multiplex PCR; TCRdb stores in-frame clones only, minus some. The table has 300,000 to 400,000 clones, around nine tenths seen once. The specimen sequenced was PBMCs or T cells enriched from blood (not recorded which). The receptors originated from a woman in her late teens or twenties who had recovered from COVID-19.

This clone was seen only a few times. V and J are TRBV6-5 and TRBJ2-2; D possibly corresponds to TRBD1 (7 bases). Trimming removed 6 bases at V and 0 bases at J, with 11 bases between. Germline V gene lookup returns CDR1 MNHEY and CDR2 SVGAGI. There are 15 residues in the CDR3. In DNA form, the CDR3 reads TGTGCCAGCAGCGGGGGACAGTCGAACACCGGGGAGCTGTTTTTT. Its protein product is CASSGGQSNTGELFF.

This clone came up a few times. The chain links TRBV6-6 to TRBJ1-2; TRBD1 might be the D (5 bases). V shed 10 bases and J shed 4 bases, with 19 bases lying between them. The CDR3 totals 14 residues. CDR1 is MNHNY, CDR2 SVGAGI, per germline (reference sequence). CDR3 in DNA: TGTGCCACCAACCCCCCGCAGGGCTTCTATGGCTACACCTTC. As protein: CATNPPQGFYGYTF.

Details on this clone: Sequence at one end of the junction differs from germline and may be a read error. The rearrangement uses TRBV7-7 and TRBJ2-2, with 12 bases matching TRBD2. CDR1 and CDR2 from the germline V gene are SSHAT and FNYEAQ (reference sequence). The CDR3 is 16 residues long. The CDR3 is CASSLGLAGNTGELFF. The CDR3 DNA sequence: TGTGCTAGCAGCCTGGGACTAGCGGGGAACACCGGGGAGCTGTTTTTT.

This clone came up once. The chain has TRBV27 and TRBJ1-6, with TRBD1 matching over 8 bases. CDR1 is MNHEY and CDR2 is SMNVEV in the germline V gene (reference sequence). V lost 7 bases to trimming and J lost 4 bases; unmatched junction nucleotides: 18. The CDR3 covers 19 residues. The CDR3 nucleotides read TGTGCCAGCACCACCATAAGCCAGGGGGCCCTAACTTATAATTCACCCCTCCACTTT. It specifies CASTTISQGALTYNSPLHF.

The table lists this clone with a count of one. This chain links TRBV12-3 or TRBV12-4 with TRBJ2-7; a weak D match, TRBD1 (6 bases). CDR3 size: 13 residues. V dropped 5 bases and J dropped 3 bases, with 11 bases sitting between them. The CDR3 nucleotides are TGTGCCAGCAGTCGACAGGTACTCTACGAGCAGTACTTC. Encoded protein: CASSRQVLYEQYF.

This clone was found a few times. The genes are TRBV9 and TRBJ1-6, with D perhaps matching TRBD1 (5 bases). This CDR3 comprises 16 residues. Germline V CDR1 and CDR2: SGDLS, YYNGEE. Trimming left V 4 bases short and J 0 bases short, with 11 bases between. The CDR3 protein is CASSSGGTSYNSPLHF. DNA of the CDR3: TGTGCCAGCAGCTCAGGCGGGACCTCCTATAATTCACCCCTCCACTTT.

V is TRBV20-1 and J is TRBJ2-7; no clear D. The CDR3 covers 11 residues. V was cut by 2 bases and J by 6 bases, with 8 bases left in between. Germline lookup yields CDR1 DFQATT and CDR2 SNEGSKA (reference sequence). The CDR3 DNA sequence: TGCAGTGCTAGAATTGGCCCCGAGCAGTACTTC. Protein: CSARIGPEQYF.

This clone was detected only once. The CDR3 DNA follows: TGTGCCAGCAGTAAACCAACAGGGGGCGATTCACCCCTCCACTTT. Its protein product is CASSKPTGGDSPLHF. The J gene is TRBJ1-6, the V gene TRBV6-5; TRBD1 aligns across 9 bases. This CDR3 is built from 15 residues. CDR1 MNHEY and CDR2 SVGAGI come from the germline V gene. The trim removed 5 bases at V and 8 bases at J, leaving 7 bases unmatched.

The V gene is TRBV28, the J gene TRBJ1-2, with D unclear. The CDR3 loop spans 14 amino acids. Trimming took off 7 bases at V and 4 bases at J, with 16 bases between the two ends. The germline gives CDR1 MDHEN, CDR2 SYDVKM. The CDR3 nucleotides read TGTGCCAGCACCCGGCCTGGGGAGGGCTATGGCTACACCTTC. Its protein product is CASTRPGEGYGYTF.

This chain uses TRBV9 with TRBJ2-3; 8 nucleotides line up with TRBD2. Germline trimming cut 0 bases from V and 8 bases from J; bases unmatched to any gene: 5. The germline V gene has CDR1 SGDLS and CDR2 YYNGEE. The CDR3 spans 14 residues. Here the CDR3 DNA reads TGTGCCAGCAGCGTAGTCAGGGCGGGGGGTACGCAGTATTTT. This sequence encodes CASSVVRAGGTQYF.

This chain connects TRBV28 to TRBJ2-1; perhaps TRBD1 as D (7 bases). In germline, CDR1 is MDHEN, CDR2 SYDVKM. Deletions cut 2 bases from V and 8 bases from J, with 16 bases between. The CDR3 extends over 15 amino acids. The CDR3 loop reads CASSLIRGDGDEQFF. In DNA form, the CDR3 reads TGTGCCAGCAGTTTAATCAGGGGGGACGGGGATGAGCAGTTCTTC.

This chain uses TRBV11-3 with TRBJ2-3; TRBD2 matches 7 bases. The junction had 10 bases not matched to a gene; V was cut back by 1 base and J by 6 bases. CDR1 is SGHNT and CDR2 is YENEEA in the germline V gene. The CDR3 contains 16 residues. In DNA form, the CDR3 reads TGTGCCAGCAGCTTAGGACGACCCGGGGGAGGGGATACGCAGTATTTT. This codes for CASSLGRPGGGDTQYF.

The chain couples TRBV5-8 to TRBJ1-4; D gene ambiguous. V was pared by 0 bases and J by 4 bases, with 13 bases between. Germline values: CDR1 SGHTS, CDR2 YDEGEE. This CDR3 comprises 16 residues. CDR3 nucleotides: TGTGCCAGCAGCTTGGGTCTGAACAGAAATAATGAAAAACTGTTTTTT. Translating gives CASSLGLNRNNEKLFF.

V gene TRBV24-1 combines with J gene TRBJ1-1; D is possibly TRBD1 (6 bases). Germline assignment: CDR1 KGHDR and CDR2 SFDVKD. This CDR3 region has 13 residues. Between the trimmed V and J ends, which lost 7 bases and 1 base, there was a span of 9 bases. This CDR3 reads CATRPDRNTEAFF. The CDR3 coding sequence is TGTGCCACCAGACCGGACAGGAACACTGAAGCTTTCTTT.

DNA of the CDR3: TGCGCCAGCAGCCACCCAAACGCAGTCCTGAACACTGAAGCTTTCTTT. Translated, it gives CASSHPNAVLNTEAFF. This chain links TRBV4-1 with TRBJ1-1; D ambiguous. With 3 bases removed from V and 0 bases from J, the gap between germline ends came to 14 bases. The CDR3 is 16 residues long. Per the germline V gene, CDR1 is MGHRA and CDR2 is YSYEKL.

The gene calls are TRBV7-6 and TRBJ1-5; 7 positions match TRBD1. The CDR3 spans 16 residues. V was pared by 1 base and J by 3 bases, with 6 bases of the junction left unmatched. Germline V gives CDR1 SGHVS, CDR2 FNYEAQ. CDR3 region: CASSLEPDRFNQPQHF. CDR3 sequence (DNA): TGTGCCAGCAGCTTAGAACCGGACAGGTTCAATCAGCCCCAGCATTTT.

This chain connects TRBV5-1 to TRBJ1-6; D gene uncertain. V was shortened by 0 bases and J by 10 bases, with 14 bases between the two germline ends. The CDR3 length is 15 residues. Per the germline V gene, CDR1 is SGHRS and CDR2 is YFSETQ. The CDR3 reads CASSLAAGPPSPLHF. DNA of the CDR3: TGCGCCAGCAGCTTGGCGGCAGGCCCTCCGTCACCCCTCCACTTT.

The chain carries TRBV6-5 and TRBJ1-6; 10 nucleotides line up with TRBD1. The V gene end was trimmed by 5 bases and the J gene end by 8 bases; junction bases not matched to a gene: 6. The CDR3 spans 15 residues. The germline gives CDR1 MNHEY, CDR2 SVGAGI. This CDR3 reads CASSRLGTGDSPLHF. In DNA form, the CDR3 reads TGTGCCAGCAGTCGCCTCGGGACAGGGGATTCACCCCTCCACTTT.

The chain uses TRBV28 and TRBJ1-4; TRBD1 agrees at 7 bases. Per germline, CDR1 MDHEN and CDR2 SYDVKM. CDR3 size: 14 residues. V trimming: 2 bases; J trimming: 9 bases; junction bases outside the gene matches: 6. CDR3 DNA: TGTGCCAGCAGTTTAGGGACAGTCTCGCAAAAACTGTTTTTT. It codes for CASSLGTVSQKLFF.

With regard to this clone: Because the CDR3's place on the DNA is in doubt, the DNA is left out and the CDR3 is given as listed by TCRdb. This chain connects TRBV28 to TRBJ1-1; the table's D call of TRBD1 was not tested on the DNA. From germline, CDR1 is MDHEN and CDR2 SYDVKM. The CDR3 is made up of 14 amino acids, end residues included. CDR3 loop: CASSSGQGSTEAFF.

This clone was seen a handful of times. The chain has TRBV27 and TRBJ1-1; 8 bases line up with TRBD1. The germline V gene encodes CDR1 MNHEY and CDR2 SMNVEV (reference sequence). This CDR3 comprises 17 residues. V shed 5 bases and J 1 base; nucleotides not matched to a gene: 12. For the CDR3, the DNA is TGTGCCAGCAGTCCCCTCCAGGGGGCATACCGGAACACTGAAGCTTTCTTT. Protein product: CASSPLQGAYRNTEAFF.

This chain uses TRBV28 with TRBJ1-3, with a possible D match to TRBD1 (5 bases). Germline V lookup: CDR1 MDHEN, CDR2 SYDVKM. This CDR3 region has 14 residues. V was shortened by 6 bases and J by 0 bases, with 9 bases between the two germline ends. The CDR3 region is CASRGVHSGNTIYF. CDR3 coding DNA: TGTGCCAGCAGAGGGGTTCACTCTGGAAACACCATATATTTT. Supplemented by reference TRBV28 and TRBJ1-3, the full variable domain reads DVKVTQSSRYLVKRTGEKVFLECVQDMDHENMFWYRQDPGLGLRLIYFSYDVKMKEKGDIPEGYSVSREKKERFSLILESASTNQTSMYLCASRGVHSGNTIYFGEGSWLTVV.

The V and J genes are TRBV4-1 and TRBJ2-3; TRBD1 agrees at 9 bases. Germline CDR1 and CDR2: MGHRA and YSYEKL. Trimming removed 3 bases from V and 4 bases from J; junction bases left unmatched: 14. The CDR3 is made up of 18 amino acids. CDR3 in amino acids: CASSQTNTGTGRADTQYF. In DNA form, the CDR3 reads TGCGCCAGCAGCCAGACAAATACCGGGACAGGGAGGGCAGATACGCAGTATTTT.

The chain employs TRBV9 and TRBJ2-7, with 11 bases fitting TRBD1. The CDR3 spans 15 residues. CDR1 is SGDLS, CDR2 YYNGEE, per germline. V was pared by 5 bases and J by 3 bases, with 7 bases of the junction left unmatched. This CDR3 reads CASSLTGTGGYEQYF. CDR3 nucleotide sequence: TGTGCCAGCAGTCTGACCGGGACAGGGGGCTACGAGCAGTACTTC.

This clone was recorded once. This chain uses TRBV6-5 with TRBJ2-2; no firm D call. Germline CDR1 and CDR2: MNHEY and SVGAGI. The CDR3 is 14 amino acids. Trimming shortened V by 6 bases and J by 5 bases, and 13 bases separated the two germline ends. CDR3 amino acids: CASRSLTGTGELFF. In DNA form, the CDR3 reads TGTGCCAGCAGGTCCCTTACGGGTACCGGGGAGCTGTTTTTT.